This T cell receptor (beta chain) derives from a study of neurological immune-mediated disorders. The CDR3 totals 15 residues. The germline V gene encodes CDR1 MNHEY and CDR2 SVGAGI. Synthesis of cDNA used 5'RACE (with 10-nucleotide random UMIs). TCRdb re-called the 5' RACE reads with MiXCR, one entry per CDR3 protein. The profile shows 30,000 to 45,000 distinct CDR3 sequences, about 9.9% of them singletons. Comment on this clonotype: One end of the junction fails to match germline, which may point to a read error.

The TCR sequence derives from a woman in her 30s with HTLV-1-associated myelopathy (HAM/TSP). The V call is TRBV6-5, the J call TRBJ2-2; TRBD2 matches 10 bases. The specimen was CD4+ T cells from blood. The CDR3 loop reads CTSSTLAGKAWELFF. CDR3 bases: TGTACCAGCAGTACACTAGCGGGGAAGGCCTGGGAGCTGTTTTTT.